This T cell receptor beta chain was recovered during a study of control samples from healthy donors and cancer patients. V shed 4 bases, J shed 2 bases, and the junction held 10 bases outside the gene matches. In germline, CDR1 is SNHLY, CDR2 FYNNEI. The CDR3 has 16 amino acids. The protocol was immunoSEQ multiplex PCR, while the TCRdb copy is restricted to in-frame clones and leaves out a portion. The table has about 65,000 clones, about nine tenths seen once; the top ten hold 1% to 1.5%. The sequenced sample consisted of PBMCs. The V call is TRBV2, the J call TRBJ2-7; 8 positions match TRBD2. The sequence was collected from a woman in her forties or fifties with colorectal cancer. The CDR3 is CASSGLWEAGAYEQYF. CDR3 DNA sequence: TGTGCCAGCAGTGGGCTGTGGGAAGCGGGAGCCTACGAGCAGTACTTC.